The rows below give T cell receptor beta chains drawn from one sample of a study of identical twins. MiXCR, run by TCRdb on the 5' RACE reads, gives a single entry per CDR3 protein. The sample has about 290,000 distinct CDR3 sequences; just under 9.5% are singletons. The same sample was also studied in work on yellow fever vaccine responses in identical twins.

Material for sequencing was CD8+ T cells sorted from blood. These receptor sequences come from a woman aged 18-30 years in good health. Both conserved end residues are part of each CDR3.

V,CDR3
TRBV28,CASSPRLAGGDTQYF
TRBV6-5,CASSRTGGEAFF
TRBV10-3,CAISESYLGSTDTQYF
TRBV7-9,CASSPERTQYF
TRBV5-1,CASSLTGGQEQYF
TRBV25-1,CASHDSRGYNEQFF
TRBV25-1,CASSETHYEQYF
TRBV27,CASSPDYTDTQYF
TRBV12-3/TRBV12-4,CASSLEASGSYEQYF
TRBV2,CASITGPANTDTQYF
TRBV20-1,CSARVKGSYEQYF
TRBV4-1,CASRAEATYEQYF
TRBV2,CASSEAGLYNSPLHF
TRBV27,CASSTTGGPNTGELFF
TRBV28,CASSLYRGLNTEAFF
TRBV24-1,CATSDRGLAGENYNEQFF
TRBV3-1,CASSQDPANEQFF
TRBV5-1,CASSLARTSPGYNEQFF
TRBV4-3,CASSQDRTSGSSVEQFF
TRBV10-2,CASSESGGDPTDTQYF
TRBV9,CASSPEGISNQPQHF
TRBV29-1,CSMMGGQTSLF
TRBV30,CAWSPQGTEAFF
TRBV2,CASEASSGANVLTF
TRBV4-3,CASSQDRDRASYEQYF
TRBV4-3,CASSQQEGRDEQFF
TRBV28,CASMGGVVNTQYF
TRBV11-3,CASSSDGGAVNEQFF
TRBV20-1,CCAKTGASAFADTQYF
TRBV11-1,CPSSSPLPTSGGQSTDTQYF
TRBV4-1,CASSQEAGRDTDTQYF
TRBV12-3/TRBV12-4,CASSSWDSGTLEQYF
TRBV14,CASSLKREMVIF
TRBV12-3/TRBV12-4,CASTNLAGGTDTQYF
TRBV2,CASKPTGAAPYEQYF
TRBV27,CASSGIDTSYEQYF
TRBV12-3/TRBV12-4,CASSPRTYEQYF
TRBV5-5,CASSLGQFSDTQYF
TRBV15,CATSRDRGGGTEAFF
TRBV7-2,CASSLTSRLPYNEQFF
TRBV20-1,CSARALGASGTYNEQFF